Included here is one TCR beta chain sequence, with context. The CDR3 is 14 residues long. The germline gives CDR1 SGHRS, CDR2 YFSETQ. V gave up 4 bases and J gave up 6 bases; unmatched junction bases: 4. This sample was included in a study of blood T cell repertoires in COVID-19. Whole-study context: Specimens from acute and convalescent COVID-19 originated in the United States, Italy and Spain.

How the authors handled the data: Estimates of nucleated cell counts were drawn from the amplification of reference gene primers. The method was immunoSEQ multiplex PCR; TCRdb's version includes in-frame clones alone and lacks a portion of them. The V and J calls and clone size were taken over from that table, and D and trimming were inferred from the DNA. The sample lists around 250,000 clones; 75% to 90% were seen once. This clonotype was obtained from a man aged 60 to 69 who had recovered from COVID-19. What was sequenced was peripheral blood. The genes are TRBV5-1 and TRBJ1-6; 7 positions agree with TRBD1. DNA for the CDR3: TGCGCCAGCAGCAGACAGGGTTTTAATTCACCCCTCCACTTT. The encoded protein is CASSRQGFNSPLHF.